This T cell receptor beta chain was recorded in a study of early T cells in non-severe SARS-CoV-2 infection. Study-level points and caveats: VDJdb matches were skewed toward anti-spike CD8 T cell responses.

This CDR3 is built from 15 residues. Germline V CDR1 and CDR2: SGHTA, FQGNSA. J was trimmed by 9 bases and V by 8 bases; bases with no gene match: 16. In TCRdb, the 5' RACE reads were re-called with MiXCR into one record per CDR3 protein. Of under 140,000 distinct CDR3 sequences in the sample, roughly 12% were seen once. This clonotype was observed a handful of times. Its antigen is unidentified. The chain uses TRBV7-2 and TRBJ2-1; the match to TRBD1 covers 7 bases. This clonotype was sampled from an adult who was a healthcare worker with PCR-confirmed SARS-CoV-2 infection or an uninfected control (not recorded which). The sample was whole blood, taken at baseline. CDR3 amino acids: CASLGAGGSLGEQFF. The CDR3 DNA follows: TGTGCCAGCCTCGGGGCAGGGGGTTCCCTGGGTGAGCAGTTCTTC.